The entry below describes one TCR beta chain. The table came from immunoSEQ multiplex PCR; TCRdb's copy has only in-frame clones and leaves some out. The data hold about 29,000 clones, with 70% to 80% observed a single time. The data belong to a study of blood T cell repertoires in COVID-19. Study as a whole: Some COVID-19 samples were acute and others convalescent; all came from the United States, Italy and Spain. PBMCs, B-cell-depleted T cells, or T cells were the source of the cDNA or gDNA that made up the material.

The TCR was taken from a woman in her 70s with acute or convalescent COVID-19. Sequenced: peripheral blood.

The CDR3 region is CSVEDLRTSGNRQETQYF. CDR3 nucleotides: TGCAGCGTTGAAGATCTCCGGACTAGCGGGAACAGGCAAGAGACCCAGTACTTC. The chain joins TRBV29-1 to TRBJ2-5; TRBD2 matches 12 bases. The CDR3 has 18 residues. V lost 0 bases to trimming and J lost 2 bases; unmatched junction nucleotides: 10. In germline, CDR1 is SQVTM, CDR2 ANQGSEA.